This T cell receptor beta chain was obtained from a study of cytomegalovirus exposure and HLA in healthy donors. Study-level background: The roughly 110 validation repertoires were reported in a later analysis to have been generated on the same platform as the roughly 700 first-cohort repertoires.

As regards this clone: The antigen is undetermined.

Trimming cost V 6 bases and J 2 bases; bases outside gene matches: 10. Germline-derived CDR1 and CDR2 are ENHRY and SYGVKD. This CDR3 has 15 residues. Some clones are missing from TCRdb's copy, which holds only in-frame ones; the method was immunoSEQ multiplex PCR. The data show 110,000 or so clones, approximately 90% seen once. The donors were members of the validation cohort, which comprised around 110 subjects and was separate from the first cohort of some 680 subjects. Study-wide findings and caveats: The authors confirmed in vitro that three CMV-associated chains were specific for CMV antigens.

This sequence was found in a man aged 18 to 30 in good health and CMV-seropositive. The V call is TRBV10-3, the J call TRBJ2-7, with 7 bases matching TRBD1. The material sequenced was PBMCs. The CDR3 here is CAISDTRTGTYEQYF. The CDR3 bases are TGTGCCATCAGCGATACAAGGACAGGCACCTACGAGCAGTACTTC.